This is a list of T cell receptor beta chains from one sample in a study of blood T cell repertoires in COVID-19. Here immunoSEQ multiplex PCR was the method, and the copy in TCRdb shows in-frame clones only, minus some. The table has 150,000 to 200,000 clones, 70% to 90% seen once. The sequencing sample was made of peripheral blood. These receptors all stem from a man in his fifties with active or convalescent COVID-19. Both conserved end residues are part of each CDR3. Each record gives: D gene, J gene, V gene, clone size, CDR3 DNA, CDR3 protein. The D gene is left open where the match is weak. Size values are once, few and many counts, or a class for expanded clones, and some rows have none.

.	TRBJ1-1	TRBV6-5	.	TGTGCCAGCAGTTACGGAGCCGGGATAGGAAACACTGAAGCTTTCTTT	CASSYGAGIGNTEAFF
.	TRBJ2-2	TRBV18	.	TGTGCCAGCTCACCCTTACAGGGAACCACCGGGGAGCTGTTTTTT	CASSPLQGTTGELFF
TRBD1	TRBJ1-6	TRBV6-1	.	TGTGCCAGCAGTGAAGGATATGGGACAGCACTACACGGGGATTCACCCCTCCACTTT	CASSEGYGTALHGDSPLHF
TRBD2	TRBJ2-3	TRBV24-1	few	TGTGCCACCAGTACCCCCCTAGCGGGCTCTAACACAGATACGCAGTATTTT	CATSTPLAGSNTDTQYF
.	TRBJ2-3	TRBV2	.	TGTGCCAGCAGGCGGACAGTAACTGCAGATACGCAGTATTTT	CASRRTVTADTQYF
.	TRBJ1-5	TRBV4-2	.	TGTGCCAGCAGCCAGGCCCGAGGAGCCTCTTATAGCAATCAGCCCCAGCATTTT	CASSQARGASYSNQPQHF
.	TRBJ2-2	TRBV11-2	.	TGTGCCAGCAGCCCCGGTATCGGGGCCGGGGAGCTGTTTTTT	CASSPGIGAGELFF
TRBD1	TRBJ1-2	TRBV30	.	TGTGCCTGGATCCCAGCTGACAGGGTCAATGGCTACACCTTC	CAWIPADRVNGYTF
TRBD1	TRBJ1-3	TRBV7-3	.	TGTGCCAGCAGCCCGGACAGGGGAAACACCATATATTTT	CASSPDRGNTIYF
TRBD1	TRBJ1-5	TRBV28	.	TGTGCCACCCATTTTCCGGACAGGGATAATCAGCCCCAGCATTTT	CATHFPDRDNQPQHF
TRBD1	TRBJ2-7	TRBV6-5	.	TGTGCCAGCAGTCTCGGGACAGGGGGCTGGGAGCAGTACTTC	CASSLGTGGWEQYF
.	TRBJ1-6	TRBV6-5	.	TGTGCCAGCAGTCCCTCTCGCGGGAATTCACCCCTCCACTTT	CASSPSRGNSPLHF
TRBD1	TRBJ1-3	TRBV5-1	.	TGCGCCAGCAGCTTGGTCGGGAACGACAGGGTGGGCTCGCGTGGAAACACCATATATTTT	CASSLVGNDRVGSRGNTIYF
.	TRBJ2-1	TRBV7-3	.	TGTGCCAGCAGCACCCAGTCTAGCCAGTCTTACAATGAGCAGTTCTTC	CASSTQSSQSYNEQFF
.	TRBJ2-1	TRBV7-2	.	TGTGCCAGCAGCTTAATAGGACAGAGCAATGAGCAGTTCTTC	CASSLIGQSNEQFF
TRBD2	TRBJ2-1	TRBV28	.	TGTGCCAGCAGATTTACGGGGGGGCCGGAAGAGCAGTTCTTC	CASRFTGGPEEQFF